These 9 T cell receptor beta chains were sequenced from one sample in a study of circulating and synovial CD4+ cells in juvenile arthritis. Assay used: immunoSEQ multiplex PCR; TCRdb lists only in-frame clones, some missing. Altogether tens of thousands of clones are present, over 95% being singletons, with the ten largest covering under 0.2%. Sequencing was performed on CD4+ T cells from blood. Every receptor here comes from a human donor with juvenile idiopathic arthritis.

The V and J genes are TRBV9 and TRBJ1-4; D is perhaps TRBD1 (6 bases). The CDR3 loop spans 14 amino acids. Germline V gene sequence: CDR1 SGDLS, CDR2 YYNGEE. V was trimmed by 4 bases and J by 8 bases, leaving 15 bases between them. In DNA, the CDR3 is TGTGCCAGCAGCCCTGGGGGGGCGCGGGAAAAACTGTTTTTT. Translated: CASSPGGAREKLFF.

This clone was counted once. The chain carries TRBV6-1 and TRBJ2-7, with TRBD2 as a possible D gene (6 bases). V was shortened by 4 bases and J by 4 bases, with 11 bases between the two germline ends. Germline values: CDR1 MNHNS, CDR2 SASEGT. The CDR3 covers 13 residues. The CDR3: CASSVRGGYEQYF. The CDR3 coding sequence is TGTGCCAGCAGTGTCCGCGGAGGGTACGAGCAGTACTTC.

J is TRBJ1-1 and V is TRBV5-4; D uncertain. Germline-derived CDR1 and CDR2 are SGHNT and YYREEE (reference sequence). The CDR3 runs to 14 residues. V was trimmed by 2 bases and J by 3 bases, leaving 11 bases between them. The CDR3 reads CASSFRGRYTEAFF. CDR3 coding DNA: TGTGCCAGCAGCTTCCGAGGAAGGTACACTGAAGCTTTCTTT.

The chain recombines TRBV5-4 with TRBJ2-1; TRBD2 is a possible D gene (6 bases). Germline V gene data show CDR1 as SGHNT and CDR2 as YYREEE (reference sequence). The V gene lost 0 bases and the J gene lost 7 bases, with 14 bases spanning the gap. This CDR3 has 15 amino acids. The chain's CDR3 is CASSLVDYTGNEQFF. CDR3 nucleotides: TGTGCCAGCAGCTTGGTGGACTATACGGGGAATGAGCAGTTCTTC.

V is TRBV15 and J is TRBJ1-5; D is ambiguous. The V gene's germline CDR1 is LNHNV and CDR2 YYDKDF (reference sequence). Trimming removed 5 bases from V and 0 bases from J, with 14 bases in between. The CDR3 has 16 residues. CDR3 residues: CATSPQDRYSNQPQHF. The CDR3 DNA sequence: TGTGCCACCAGCCCCCAGGATAGGTATAGCAATCAGCCCCAGCATTTT.

CDR3 DNA sequence: TGTGCCAGCATACGATATACGGAGAGCCAGTACAATGAGCAGTTCTTC. This translates into CASIRYTESQYNEQFF. The genes are TRBV28 and TRBJ2-1; D unresolved. Deletions cut 7 bases from V and 4 bases from J, with 20 bases between. Germline lookup yields CDR1 MDHEN and CDR2 SYDVKM. CDR3 length: 16 residues. Variable domain in full (rest from reference TRBV28 and TRBJ2-1): DVKVTQSSRYLVKRTGEKVFLECVQDMDHENMFWYRQDPGLGLRLIYFSYDVKMKEKGDIPEGYSVSREKKERFSLILESASTNQTSMYLCASIRYTESQYNEQFFGPGTRLTVL.

The genes are TRBV10-3 and TRBJ2-3; TRBD2 matches 8 bases. Looked up from germline, CDR1 is ENHRY and CDR2 is SYGVKD. The J segment lost 0 bases and the V segment lost 0 bases, leaving 11 bases of the junction unmatched. The CDR3 loop spans 19 amino acids. CDR3 coding DNA: TGTGCCATCAGTGAGTCCGTGAGGTCTAGCGGGCAGAGCACAGATACGCAGTATTTT. As protein: CAISESVRSSGQSTDTQYF.

This rearrangement joins TRBV7-9 to TRBJ1-3; possible D gene TRBD1, 6 bases. V was trimmed by 5 bases and J by 0 bases, leaving 11 bases between them. Germline CDR1 SEHNR, CDR2 FQNEAQ (reference sequence). This CDR3 has 15 residues. The CDR3: CASSRQAHSGNTIYF. The DNA of the CDR3 is TGTGCCAGCAGCAGACAGGCTCACTCTGGAAACACCATATATTTT. The entire variable domain, with the rest obtained from reference TRBV7-9 and TRBJ1-3, is as follows: DTGVSQNPRHKITKRGQNVTFRCDPISEHNRLYWYRQTLGQGPEFLTYFQNEAQLEKSRLLSDRFSAERPKGSFSTLEIQRTEQGDSAMYLCASSRQAHSGNTIYFGEGSWLTVV.

This rearrangement joins TRBV19 to TRBJ1-5; D gene uncertain. The CDR3 runs to 13 residues. Between the trimmed V and J ends, which lost 6 bases and 6 bases, there was a span of 12 bases. From germline, CDR1 is LNHDA and CDR2 SQIVND (reference sequence). In DNA, the CDR3 is TGTGCCAGTAGGCTAAGGGCGGGTCAGCCCCAGCATTTT. It encodes CASRLRAGQPQHF. Supplemented by reference TRBV19 and TRBJ1-5, the full variable domain reads DGGITQSPKYLFRKEGQNVTLSCEQNLNHDAMYWYRQDPGQGLRLIYYSQIVNDFQKGDIAEGYSVSREKKESFPLTVTSAQKNPTAFYLCASRLRAGQPQHFGDGTRLSIL.